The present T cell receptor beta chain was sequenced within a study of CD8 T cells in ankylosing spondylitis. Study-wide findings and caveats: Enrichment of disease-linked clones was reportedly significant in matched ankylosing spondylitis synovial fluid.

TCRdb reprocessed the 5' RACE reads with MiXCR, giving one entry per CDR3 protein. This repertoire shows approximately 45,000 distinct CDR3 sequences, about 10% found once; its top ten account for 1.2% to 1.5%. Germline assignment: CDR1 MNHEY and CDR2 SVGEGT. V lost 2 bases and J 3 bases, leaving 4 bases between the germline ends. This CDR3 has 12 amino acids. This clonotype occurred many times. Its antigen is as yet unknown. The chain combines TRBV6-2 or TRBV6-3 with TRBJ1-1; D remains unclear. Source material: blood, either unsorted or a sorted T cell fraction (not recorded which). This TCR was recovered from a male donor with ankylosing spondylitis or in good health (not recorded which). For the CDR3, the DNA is TGTGCCAGCAGTTACATCGACACTGAAGCTTTCTTT. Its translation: CASSYIDTEAFF.